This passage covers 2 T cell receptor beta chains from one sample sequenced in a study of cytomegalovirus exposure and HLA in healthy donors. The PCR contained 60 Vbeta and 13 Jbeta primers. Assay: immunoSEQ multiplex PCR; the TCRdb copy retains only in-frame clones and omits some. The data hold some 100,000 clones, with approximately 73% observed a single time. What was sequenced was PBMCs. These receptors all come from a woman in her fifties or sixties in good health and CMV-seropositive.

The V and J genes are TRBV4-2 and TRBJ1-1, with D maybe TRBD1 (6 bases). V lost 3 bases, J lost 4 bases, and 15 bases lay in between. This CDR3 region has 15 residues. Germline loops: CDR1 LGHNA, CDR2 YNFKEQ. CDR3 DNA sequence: TGTGCCAGCAGCCAGGCGTACCAGGGGAGCACTGAAGCTTTCTTT. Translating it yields CASSQAYQGSTEAFF.

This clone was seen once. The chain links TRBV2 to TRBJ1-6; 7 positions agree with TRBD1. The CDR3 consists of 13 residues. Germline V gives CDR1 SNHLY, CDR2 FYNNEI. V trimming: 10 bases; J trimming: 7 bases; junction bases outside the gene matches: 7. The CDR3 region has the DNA TGTGCCATTCCGACAGGGCGGAATTCACCCCTCCACTTT. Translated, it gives CAIPTGRNSPLHF.